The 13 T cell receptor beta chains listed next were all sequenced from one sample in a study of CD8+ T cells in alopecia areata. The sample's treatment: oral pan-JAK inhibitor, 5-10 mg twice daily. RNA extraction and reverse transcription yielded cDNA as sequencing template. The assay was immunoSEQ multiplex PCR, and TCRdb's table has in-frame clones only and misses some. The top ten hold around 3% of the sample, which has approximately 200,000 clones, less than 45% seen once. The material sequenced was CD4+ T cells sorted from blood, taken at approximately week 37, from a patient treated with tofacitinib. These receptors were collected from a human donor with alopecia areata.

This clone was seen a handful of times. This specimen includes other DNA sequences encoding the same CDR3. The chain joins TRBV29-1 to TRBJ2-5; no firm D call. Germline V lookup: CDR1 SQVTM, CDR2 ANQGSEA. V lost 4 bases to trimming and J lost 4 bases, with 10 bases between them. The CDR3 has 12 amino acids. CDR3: CSVGGGRETQYF. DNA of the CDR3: TGCAGCGTTGGCGGCGGAAGAGAGACCCAGTACTTC.

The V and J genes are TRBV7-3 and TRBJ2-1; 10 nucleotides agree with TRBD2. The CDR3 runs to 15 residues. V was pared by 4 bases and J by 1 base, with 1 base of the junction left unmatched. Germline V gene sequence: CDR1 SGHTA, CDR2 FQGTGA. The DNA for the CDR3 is TGTGCCAGCAGCTGGGGACTAGCGTCCTACAATGAGCAGTTCTTC. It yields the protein CASSWGLASYNEQFF.

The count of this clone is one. CDR3 in DNA: TGTGCCAGCAGCGAACGGACAGGGGGCTTTGAAAAACTGTTTTTT. Residues: CASSERTGGFEKLFF. The chain links TRBV7-2 to TRBJ1-4; TRBD1 matches at 11 bases. This CDR3 contains 15 residues. The V gene end was trimmed by 5 bases and the J gene end by 7 bases; junction bases not matched to a gene: 6. Germline CDR1 reads SGHTA; CDR2 reads FQGNSA.

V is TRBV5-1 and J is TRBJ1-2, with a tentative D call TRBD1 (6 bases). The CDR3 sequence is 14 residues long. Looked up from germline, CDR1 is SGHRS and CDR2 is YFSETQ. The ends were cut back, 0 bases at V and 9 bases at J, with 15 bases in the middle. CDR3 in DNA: TGCGCCAGCAGCTTGGCCCTCGGCAGGGGTAGCTACACCTTC. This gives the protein CASSLALGRGSYTF.

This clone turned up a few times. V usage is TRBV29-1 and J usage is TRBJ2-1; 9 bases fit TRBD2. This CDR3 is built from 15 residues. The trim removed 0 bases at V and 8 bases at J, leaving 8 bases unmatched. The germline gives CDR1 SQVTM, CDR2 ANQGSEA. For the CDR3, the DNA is TGCAGCGTTGAAGAAGGTAGCGGGAGTTTGGATGAGCAGTTCTTC. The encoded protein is CSVEEGSGSLDEQFF.

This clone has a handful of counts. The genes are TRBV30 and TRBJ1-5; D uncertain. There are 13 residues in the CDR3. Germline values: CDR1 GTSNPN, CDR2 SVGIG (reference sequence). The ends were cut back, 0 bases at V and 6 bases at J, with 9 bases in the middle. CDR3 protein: CAWSVGLGQPQHF. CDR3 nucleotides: TGTGCCTGGAGTGTAGGGCTTGGTCAGCCCCAGCATTTT.

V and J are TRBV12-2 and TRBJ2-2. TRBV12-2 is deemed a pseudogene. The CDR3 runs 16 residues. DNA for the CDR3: TGTGCAAGTCGATACCGGGGCGCCAGAATGACCGGGGAGCTGTTTTTT. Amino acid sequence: CASRYRGARMTGELFF.

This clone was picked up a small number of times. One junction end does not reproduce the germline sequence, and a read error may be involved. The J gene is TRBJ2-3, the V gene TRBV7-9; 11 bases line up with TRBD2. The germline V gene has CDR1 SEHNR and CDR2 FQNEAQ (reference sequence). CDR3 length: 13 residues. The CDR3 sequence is CASSPQALAGEFW. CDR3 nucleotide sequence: TGTGCCAGCAGCCCCCAGGCACTAGCGGGAGAATTTTGG.

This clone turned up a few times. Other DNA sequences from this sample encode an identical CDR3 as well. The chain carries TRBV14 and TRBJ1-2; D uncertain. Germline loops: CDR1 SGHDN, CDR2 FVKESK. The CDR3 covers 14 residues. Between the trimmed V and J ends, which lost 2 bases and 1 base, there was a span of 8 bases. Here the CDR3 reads CASSQLGSNYGYTF. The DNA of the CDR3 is TGTGCCAGCAGCCAATTAGGCAGTAACTATGGCTACACCTTC.

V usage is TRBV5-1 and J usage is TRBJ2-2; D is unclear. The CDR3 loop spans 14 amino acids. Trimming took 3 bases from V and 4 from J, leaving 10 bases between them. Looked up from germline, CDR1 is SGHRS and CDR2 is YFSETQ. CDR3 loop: CASSSGQTTGELFF. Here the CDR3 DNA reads TGCGCCAGCAGCTCCGGGCAAACCACCGGGGAGCTGTTTTTT.

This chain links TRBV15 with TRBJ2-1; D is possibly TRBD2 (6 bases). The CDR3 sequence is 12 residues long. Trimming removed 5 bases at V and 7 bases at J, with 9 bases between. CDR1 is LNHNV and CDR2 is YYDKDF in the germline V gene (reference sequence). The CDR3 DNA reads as TGTGCCACCAGCCCCGGGGGTAATGAGCAGTTCTTC. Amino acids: CATSPGGNEQFF.

DNA of the CDR3: TGCGCCAGCAGCTTTGACAGGGTCAACGAGCAGTACTTC. As protein: CASSFDRVNEQYF. The chain couples TRBV5-1 to TRBJ2-7; TRBD1 matches at 7 bases. The V segment lost 2 bases and the J segment 5 bases; nucleotides outside the gene matches: 4. Per the germline V gene, CDR1 is SGHRS and CDR2 is YFSETQ. This CDR3 is 13 amino acids long.

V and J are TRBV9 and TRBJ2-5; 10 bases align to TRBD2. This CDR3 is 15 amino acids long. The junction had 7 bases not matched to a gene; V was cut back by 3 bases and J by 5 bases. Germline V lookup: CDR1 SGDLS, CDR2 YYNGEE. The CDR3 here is CASSEASGRAETQYF. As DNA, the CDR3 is TGTGCCAGCAGCGAGGCTAGCGGGAGAGCTGAGACCCAGTACTTC.